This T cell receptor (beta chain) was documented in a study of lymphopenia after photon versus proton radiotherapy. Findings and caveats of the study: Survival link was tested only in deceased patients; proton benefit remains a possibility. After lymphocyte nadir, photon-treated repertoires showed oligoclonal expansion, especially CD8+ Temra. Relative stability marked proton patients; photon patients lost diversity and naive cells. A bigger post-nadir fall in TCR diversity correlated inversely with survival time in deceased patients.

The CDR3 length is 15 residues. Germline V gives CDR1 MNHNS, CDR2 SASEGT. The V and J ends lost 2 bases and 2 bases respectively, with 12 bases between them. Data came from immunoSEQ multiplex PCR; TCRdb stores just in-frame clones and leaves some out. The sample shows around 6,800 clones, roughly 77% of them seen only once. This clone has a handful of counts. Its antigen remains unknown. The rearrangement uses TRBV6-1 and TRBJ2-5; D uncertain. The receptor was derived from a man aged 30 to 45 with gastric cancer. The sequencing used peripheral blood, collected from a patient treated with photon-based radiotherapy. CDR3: CASSETNAEQETQYF. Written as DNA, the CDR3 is TGTGCCAGCAGTGAAACCAATGCCGAGCAAGAGACCCAGTACTTC.